This T cell receptor beta chain was retrieved from a study of shared clonotypes between healthy human individuals (dated by TCRdb to the early 2020s). The study in broad terms: The cohort comprised a couple of women and a few men aged 18 to 49 years. For each donor, CD4 naive and CD4 memory were each run on three plates, CD8 naive on two plates, and CD8 memory on one plate. Blood TCR repertoires of roughly five healthy adults were deeply sequenced to estimate repertoire size and the extent of clonotype sharing between individuals. To increase sequencing depth and limit assay-specific biases, different laboratories used diverse techniques to prepare libraries and sequence TCR repertoires. Per donor, leukapheresis produced somewhere between about 0.94 and 8.9 billion PBMCs.

Using the deep immunoSEQ assay, TCR CDR3 regions were amplified from genomic DNA by multiplex PCR. For each cell subset, the extracted genomic DNA was distributed evenly across all wells of several immunoSEQ 96-well plates, and each plate served as one replicate. For sorted subsets, roughly 200 ng genomic DNA, equal to 25,000 to 35,000 T cell genomes, was loaded into each replicate PCR. Purified libraries were measured with a Qubit 3.0 fluorometer, size-checked on a Bioanalyzer 2100, and measured again with the KAPA Library Quantification kit. A separate single-read 150-cycle Illumina NextSeq 550 flow cell was used to sequence each immunoSEQ 96-well plate. Processing in the source paper ran as follows. Because the immunoSEQ output held only junctional sequences and lacked quality scores, the filtering could not match the filtering applied to full-length reads. To assign V/J genes and CDR3, sequences were annotated against IMGT germline references using PyIR, a Python wrapper for IgBLAST v1.9. Reads were filtered out if the reads had weak V/J assignments (E-value above 1e-6), no CDR3, stop codons, out-of-frame junctions, or ambiguous translated residues. V3J clonotypes were defined as sequences sharing the same inferred V gene, J gene, and CDR3 amino acid sequence. Percentage overlap between repertoires was calculated by dividing the number of shared unique clonotypes by the size of the smaller repertoire. Repertoire richness was assessed with RTK rarefaction, the Chao1 estimator, and Recon v2.1 estimates of unobserved clonotypes. OLGA was used to compute generation probabilities for all TCRbeta clonotypes that the gDNA method yielded from a handful of donors. As stored in TCRdb, this immuneACCESS dataset retains in-frame rearrangements with V and J assigned. A fraction of the clones does not appear; measured against another copy, unresolved V genes explain less than half of the discrepancy, and the remainder lacks a known reason. V and J calls and clone size are those listed in that table; D and trimming were worked out from the DNA. The table for this sample lists some 2.1 million clones; 80% to 95% of them were counted only once. The ten biggest clones cover about 1.7% of the sample.

For the CD8 naive samples, CD45RO-negative cells were positively selected for CCR7, yielding a CD45RA+CCR7+ population from which TemRA cells were excluded. Donors were healthy HIV-negative adults with no recently reported acute infections or vaccinations. Only Caucasian adults living in Nashville, Tennessee, USA were represented among the donors. Blood was collected by leukapheresis, and PBMCs were isolated by Ficoll-Histopaque density gradient centrifugation and then cryopreserved in liquid nitrogen vapor phase. Analytical flow cytometry was used to check the purity and quantity of each magnetically sorted T cell population. Each sorted fraction had its genomic DNA isolated and then quantified by UV absorbance on a Nanodrop 2000c. A remark on this clone: No antigen is known for it. No per-base quality is available; no much larger clone lies one base away.

V lost 0 bases and J lost 0 bases, and the count of bases not matched to a germline gene is 6. CDR1 and CDR2, per the germline V gene, are SGHTS and YDEGEE. The CDR3 covers 17 residues, taking in both the cysteine and the phenylalanine. The entry retains the CDR3 DNA only, 51 bases that are in frame from base 1. What the authors observed across the whole study: Naive subsets generally had larger estimated clonotype richness than memory subsets. Based on pairwise subsampling, the degree of clonotype sharing among donors was expected to be affected by sequencing depth. Compared with non-shared clonotypes, clonotypes shared by all four sorted-subset donors had higher generation probabilities. Sampling was restricted to blood, and TCR repertoires in tissues likely differ from the TCR repertoires found in blood. Because the study included only a small number of donors, the genetic and exposure-history diversity represented was limited. When a handful of donors were compared, the shared fraction of clonotypes was 5% to 6.5% for naive CD4, approximately 3.5% for naive CD8, 2% to 2.5% for memory CD4, and 0.3% to 0.5% for memory CD8. Rarefaction of sorted-subset datasets indicated incomplete sequencing despite the large sequencing depth.

Sequenced material: naive CD8+ T cells from PBMCs. What this sample's cell subset or site label stands for: CD45RA+CCR7+. The chain uses TRBV5-8 and TRBJ2-1; TRBD2 fits 7 bases in the junction. This TCR came from a man between 18 and 29 years old in good health. Some clones in this sample may be carry-over from other donors' samples. The CDR3 corresponds to CASSLALRGYSYNEQFF. The DNA sequence is given as TGTGCCAGCAGCTTGGCCTTGCGGGGGTACTCCTACAATGAGCAGTTCTTC.